This entry lists 32 T cell receptor beta chains sequenced from one sample in a study of human T cells and chemical hapten exposure (dated by TCRdb to about 2021). Libraries came from RACE. TCRdb names NextSeq 500 as the instrument used. The public reads were quality trimmed at Q25 with fastp and then assembled into clones with MiXCR by TCRdb, keeping productive beta chains. Entries are consolidated by CDR3 protein sequence, retaining the most common genes and DNA. The sample table contains 300,000 to 450,000 distinct CDR3 sequences; only one count was recorded for approximately 5% of them. About 2.1% of the sample goes to the ten largest clones. Read against the paper, the sample's time point label means: patch test 1, 2 weeks after DPC sensitization. The treatment or condition tag for this specimen amounts to: therapeutic diphenylcyclopropenone sensitization with weekly scalp DPC. The sequences come from whole blood, collected in connection with sensitization to the hapten diphenylcyclopropenone (DPC). These receptors came from a woman aged 45-60 years with alopecia areata. Some clones in this sample may be carry-over from other donors' samples.

This clonotype was seen repeatedly, ten times or more. The chain couples TRBV21-1 to TRBJ2-7; TRBD2, the D gene given by the table, was not confirmed from the DNA. TRBV21-1 counts as a pseudogene. The CDR3 has 15 residues. The DNA of the CDR3 is TGTGCCAGCAGCAAACCCGGGACTAGCTTCTACGAGCAGTACTTC. It encodes CASSKPGTSFYEQYF.

Ten or more counts support this clonotype. The CDR3 region is CASSPRTSGSSDEQFF. Written as DNA, the CDR3 is TGTGCCAGCAGCCCCCGGACTAGCGGGAGTTCGGATGAGCAGTTCTTC. The V call is TRBV11-2, the J call TRBJ2-1; 13 bases are shared with TRBD2. This CDR3 has 16 amino acids. J gave up 8 bases and V 5 bases, and 9 bases lay outside the gene matches. The germline V gene encodes CDR1 SGHAT and CDR2 FQNNGV.

The sample holds many counts of this clonotype. The gene calls are TRBV20-1 and TRBJ1-5; D remains ambiguous. Trimming pared 3 bases from V and 4 bases from J, leaving 10 bases between. This CDR3 spans 13 amino acids. Germline V CDR1 and CDR2: DFQATT, SNEGSKA (reference sequence). In DNA, the CDR3 is TGCAGTGCTAGTTCGGCGGGAAATCAGCCCCAGCATTTT. Amino acids: CSASSAGNQPQHF.

This clonotype was detected ten times or more. The gene calls are TRBV13 and TRBJ1-1; 7 nucleotides line up with TRBD1. This CDR3 comprises 17 residues. The germline CDR1 and CDR2 sequences are PRHDT and FYEKMQ (reference sequence). V shed 4 bases, J shed 4 bases, and the junction held 15 bases outside the gene matches. The CDR3 bases are TGTGCCAGCAGCTACCCCCCACAGGGGAGTTTGGTCACTGAAGCTTTCTTT. Protein sequence: CASSYPPQGSLVTEAFF.

This rearrangement joins TRBV7-9 to TRBJ2-1; D not resolved. This CDR3 is 15 amino acids long. The V gene lost 3 bases and the J gene lost 1 base, with 10 bases spanning the gap. Germline CDR1 is SEHNR and CDR2 is FQNEAQ (reference sequence). CDR3 sequence reads: CASSLVLKSYNEQFF. DNA for the CDR3: TGTGCCAGCAGCTTGGTACTAAAATCCTACAATGAGCAGTTCTTC.

This clonotype occurred a few times. The V gene is TRBV6-5, the J gene TRBJ1-1; TRBD1 might be the D (5 bases). CDR3 length equals 15 residues. CDR1 is MNHEY and CDR2 is SVGAGI in the germline V gene. V was trimmed by 1 base and J by 1 base, leaving 10 bases between them. The CDR3 coding sequence is TGTGCCAGCAGTTACTTCCGGCAGGGGAACACTGAAGCTTTCTTT. Protein sequence: CASSYFRQGNTEAFF.

This clonotype was picked up a small number of times. This chain uses TRBV3-1 with TRBJ2-4; weak D call: TRBD2 (7 bases). V shed 1 base and J shed 6 bases, with 16 bases lying between them. CDR3 size: 16 residues. Germline lookup yields CDR1 LGHDT and CDR2 YNNKEL (reference sequence). The CDR3 sequence: CASSQVRGEGGNIQYF. CDR3 DNA: TGTGCCAGCAGCCAAGTTCGGGGGGAAGGGGGAAACATTCAGTACTTC.

Only a few counts were recorded for this clonotype. The genes are TRBV20-1 and TRBJ1-1, with D tentatively TRBD1 (5 bases). Trimming stripped 3 bases from V and 0 bases from J, with 11 bases between. The CDR3 is 14 residues long. Germline V lookup: CDR1 DFQATT, CDR2 SNEGSKA (reference sequence). The DNA for the CDR3 is TGCAGTGCTAGGTACCGGGGCTTGAACACTGAAGCTTTCTTT. Its translation: CSARYRGLNTEAFF.

The sample holds many counts of this clonotype. J is TRBJ2-3 and V is TRBV2, with D perhaps being TRBD1 or TRBD2 (5 bases each). V lost 8 bases, J lost 4 bases, and 7 bases lay in between. The CDR3 contains 11 residues. CDR1 is SNHLY, CDR2 FYNNEI, per germline. This chain's CDR3 is CASGGADTQYF. CDR3 sequence (DNA): TGTGCCAGCGGGGGTGCAGATACGCAGTATTTT. Variable domain in full (rest from reference TRBV2 and TRBJ2-3): EPEVTQTPSHQVTQMGQEVILRCVPISNHLYFYWYRQILGQKVEFLVSFYNNEISEKSEIFDDQFSVERPDGSNFTLKIRSTKLEDSAMYFCASGGADTQYFGPGTRLTVL.

This clonotype was recorded a few times. V is TRBV6-5 and J is TRBJ2-3; D is possibly TRBD1 (5 bases). This CDR3 comprises 13 residues. V gave up 7 bases and J gave up 1 base, with 9 bases separating them. From germline, CDR1 is MNHEY and CDR2 SVGAGI. CDR3 coding DNA: TGTGCCAGCACCAGGGCAGGCACAGATACGCAGTATTTT. Translating it yields CASTRAGTDTQYF.

This clonotype has ten or more counts. The chain couples TRBV11-2 to TRBJ2-3; D is undetermined. The CDR3 sequence is 13 residues long. CDR1 is SGHAT and CDR2 is FQNNGV in the germline V gene. V gave up 0 bases and J gave up 2 bases, with 3 bases separating them. In DNA form, the CDR3 reads TGTGCCAGCAGCTTAGATCCCACAGATACGCAGTATTTT. It specifies CASSLDPTDTQYF.

This clonotype has a handful of counts. V gene TRBV4-1 combines with J gene TRBJ2-1; D might be TRBD1 (8 bases). V lost 3 bases and J 2 bases, leaving 17 bases between the germline ends. This CDR3 comprises 17 residues. From germline, CDR1 is MGHRA and CDR2 YSYEKL. The CDR3 nucleotides read TGCGCCAGCAGCCATCCCAGCGGGGACAGGACCTACAATGAGCAGTTCTTC. The encoded protein is CASSHPSGDRTYNEQFF.

There are many counts of this clonotype. The chain uses TRBV20-1 and TRBJ2-7; D remains unclear. From germline, CDR1 is DFQATT and CDR2 SNEGSKA (reference sequence). The CDR3 totals 9 residues. V lost 5 bases and J lost 4, with 3 bases in between. The DNA for the CDR3 is TGCAGTGCTGGTTACGAGCAGTACTTC. Amino acids: CSAGYEQYF.

V is TRBV3-1 and J is TRBJ1-1; no reliable D call. V lost 1 base, J lost 2 bases, and 14 bases lay in between. The CDR3 extends over 16 amino acids. CDR1 is LGHDT, CDR2 YNNKEL, per germline (reference sequence). This CDR3 is CASSQVDYTPNTEAFF. CDR3 DNA: TGTGCCAGCAGCCAAGTAGATTACACGCCTAACACTGAAGCTTTCTTT. The complete variable domain, with remaining parts taken from reference TRBV3-1 and TRBJ1-1, reads DTAVSQTPKYLVTQMGNDKSIKCEQNLGHDTMYWYKQDSKKFLKIMFSYNNKELIINETVPNRFSPKSPDKAHLNLHINSLELGDSAVYFCASSQVDYTPNTEAFFGQGTRLTVV.

This clonotype was counted once. This chain joins TRBV28 and TRBJ1-1; unclear D gene. This CDR3 comprises 14 residues. Germline CDR1 is MDHEN and CDR2 is SYDVKM. The V gene lost 5 bases and the J gene lost 5 bases, with 15 bases spanning the gap. In nucleotides, the CDR3 is TGTGCCAGCAGTAGGCGAGCCCTTGGGACTGAAGCTTTCTTT. Its translation: CASSRRALGTEAFF.

In its sample, this clonotype was seen many times. The gene calls are TRBV7-9 and TRBJ1-3; no clear D gene. The CDR3 sequence is 15 residues long. Germline V gene sequence: CDR1 SEHNR, CDR2 FQNEAQ (reference sequence). V lost 1 base and J 1 base, leaving 8 bases between the germline ends. DNA for the CDR3: TGTGCCAGCAGCTTAGTTCGGGCTTCTGGAAACACCATATATTTT. Translation: CASSLVRASGNTIYF.

This clonotype was seen ten or more times. V and J are TRBV2 and TRBJ1-5; maybe TRBD1 (5 bases). Trimming took 5 bases from V and 2 from J, leaving 16 bases between them. Germline loops: CDR1 SNHLY, CDR2 FYNNEI. CDR3 size: 16 residues. CDR3 in DNA: TGTGCCAGCAGTCGAAGTCAGGGATTCGGCAATCAGCCCCAGCATTTT. Translating gives CASSRSQGFGNQPQHF.

This clonotype came up many times. The V gene is TRBV10-3, the J gene TRBJ2-1, with D unresolved. The CDR3 covers 16 residues. V lost 0 bases and J lost 0, with 9 bases in between. Germline CDR1 and CDR2: ENHRY and SYGVKD. The CDR3 loop is CAISESVTPSYNEQFF. The CDR3 nucleotides are TGTGCCATCAGTGAGTCAGTTACGCCCTCCTACAATGAGCAGTTCTTC.

This chain uses TRBV7-8 with TRBJ2-3; 9 nucleotides align to TRBD2. Germline CDR1 and CDR2: SGHVS and FQNEAQ. J was trimmed by 4 bases and V by 5 bases; bases with no gene match: 19. This CDR3 comprises 19 residues. This CDR3 reads CASSLGLARLSFFSDTQYF. The DNA of the CDR3 is TGTGCCAGCAGCCTCGGACTAGCGAGACTAAGTTTCTTCTCAGATACGCAGTATTTT. Full variable domain (outside the CDR3, taken from reference TRBV7-8 and TRBJ2-3): GAGVSQSPRYKVAKRGQDVALRCDPISGHVSLFWYQQALGQGPEFLTYFQNEAQLDKSGLPSDRFFAERPEGSVSTLKIQRTQQEDSAVYLCASSLGLARLSFFSDTQYFGPGTRLTVL.

This clonotype turned up a few times. For the CDR3, the DNA is TGTGCCAGCAGTGAACCGGCCGGGGAGCTGTTTTTT. This gives the protein CASSEPAGELFF. The rearrangement links TRBV2 to TRBJ2-2; unclear D gene. The germline V and J ends were trimmed by 2 bases and 6 bases, with 4 bases remaining between them. The germline V gene encodes CDR1 SNHLY and CDR2 FYNNEI. There are 12 residues in the CDR3.

The table lists this clonotype with many counts. Germline is not matched at one junction end, which may reflect a read error. The J gene is TRBJ2-7, the V gene TRBV20-1, with 12 bases matching TRBD2. In germline, CDR1 is DFQATT, CDR2 SNEGSKA (reference sequence). The CDR3 sequence is 15 residues long. The CDR3 region has the DNA TGCAGTGCGAGAGACGGGGCTAGCGGGAGGGGCGAGCAGTACTTC. Translating it yields CSARDGASGRGEQYF.

This clonotype appeared a few times. This chain connects TRBV20-1 to TRBJ1-5; D unresolved. The V end was cut by 5 bases, the J end by 5 bases, with 10 bases between. The CDR3 is 12 residues long. Per the germline V gene, CDR1 is DFQATT and CDR2 is SNEGSKA (reference sequence). CDR3 protein: CSAGAGDQPQHF. CDR3 coding DNA: TGCAGTGCTGGAGCGGGAGATCAGCCCCAGCATTTT.

The chain has TRBV29-1 and TRBJ2-7; 9 nucleotides match TRBD2. The CDR3 length is 18 residues. V gave up 1 base and J gave up 6 bases; unmatched junction bases: 19. The V gene's germline CDR1 is SQVTM and CDR2 ANQGSEA. CDR3 DNA sequence: TGCAGCGTTGAAGGCACTGACGGAAAGGCGGGAGGGATGGGCGAGCAGTACTTC. It yields the protein CSVEGTDGKAGGMGEQYF.

This clonotype was counted between two and nine times. A much larger clonotype is one base distant, so this may be a read error. V and J are TRBV6-5 and TRBJ2-7; 7 bases are shared with TRBD1. Per the germline V gene, CDR1 is MNHEY and CDR2 is SVGAGI. This CDR3 spans 13 amino acids. The V gene end was trimmed by 2 bases and the J gene end by 2 bases; junction bases not matched to a gene: 0. Here the CDR3 DNA reads TGTGCCAGCAGTTACACAGGGGCCTACGAGCAGTACTTC. Translated, it gives CASSYTGAYEQYF.

This clonotype was counted ten times or more. This rearrangement joins TRBV27 to TRBJ1-1; no firm D call. This CDR3 is 12 amino acids long. V was trimmed by 6 bases and J by 1 base, leaving 6 bases between them. CDR1 and CDR2 from the germline V gene are MNHEY and SMNVEV (reference sequence). CDR3 in DNA: TGTGCCAGCAGCTCAGGGAACACTGAAGCTTTCTTT. Protein product: CASSSGNTEAFF.

In its sample, this clonotype was seen many times. V and J are TRBV5-6 and TRBJ2-2; TRBD1 matches 7 bases. CDR1 is SGHDT and CDR2 is YYEEEE in the germline V gene. V was clipped by 4 bases and J by 8 bases; unmatched bases: 8. The CDR3 contains 14 residues. The CDR3 DNA is TGTGCCAGCAGCATCGGACAGGCGGCGGGGGAGCTGTTTTTT. Its protein product is CASSIGQAAGELFF.

The J gene is TRBJ1-1, the V gene TRBV6-5; D possibly corresponds to TRBD1 (6 bases). Per germline, CDR1 MNHEY and CDR2 SVGAGI. This CDR3 is 15 amino acids long. Trimming left V 2 bases short and J 1 base short, with 11 bases between. CDR3 region: CASSYSGGPNTEAFF. DNA of the CDR3: TGTGCCAGCAGTTACAGCGGGGGCCCGAACACTGAAGCTTTCTTT.

V gene TRBV18 combines with J gene TRBJ2-7, with TRBD1 as a possible D gene (5 bases). The V end was cut by 1 base, the J end by 6 bases, with 13 bases between. Germline CDR1 and CDR2: KGHSH and LQKENI. This CDR3 comprises 14 residues. Written as DNA, the CDR3 is TGTGCCAGCTCACCACAGGGGTTCCGGCTCGAGCAGTACTTC. Its protein is CASSPQGFRLEQYF.

This clonotype was detected many times. The chain carries TRBV5-1 and TRBJ1-1; D gene ambiguous. Trimming cost V 5 bases and J 4 bases, with 15 bases left between them. This CDR3 spans 14 amino acids. From germline, CDR1 is SGHRS and CDR2 YFSETQ. The CDR3 bases are TGCGCCAGCAGTCCGGGGTCGAGAACCACTGAAGCTTTCTTT. Its translation: CASSPGSRTTEAFF.

Concerning this clonotype: Possible read error: a much larger clone is one base away. The chain is built from TRBV7-3 and TRBJ2-6; a possible D gene is TRBD1 (6 bases). V gave up 7 bases and J gave up 0 bases, with 7 bases separating them. Germline V lookup: CDR1 SGHTA, CDR2 FQGTGA. This CDR3 contains 14 residues. CDR3 region: CASKGDSGANVLTF. The CDR3 nucleotides read TGTGCCAGCAAGGGGGACTCTGGGGCCAACGTCCTGACTTTC.

The CDR3 protein is CSARDKDRADTQYF. In DNA, the CDR3 is TGCAGTGCTAGAGATAAGGACAGGGCAGATACGCAGTATTTT. The chain employs TRBV20-1 and TRBJ2-3; 8 bases map to TRBD1. V gave up 0 bases and J gave up 4 bases; unmatched junction bases: 3. The CDR3 extends over 14 amino acids. CDR1 is DFQATT, CDR2 SNEGSKA, per germline (reference sequence).

This rearrangement joins TRBV3-1 to TRBJ2-1; tentatively, D is TRBD1 or TRBD2 (5 bases each). Germline V gives CDR1 LGHDT, CDR2 YNNKEL (reference sequence). With 0 bases removed from V and 7 bases from J, the gap between germline ends came to 16 bases. The length of the CDR3 is 16 residues. The CDR3 here is CASSQDRRGEGNEQFF. Written as DNA, the CDR3 is TGTGCCAGCAGCCAAGATCGTCGGGGCGAGGGAAATGAGCAGTTCTTC.